This T cell receptor beta chain was sequenced for a study of blood T cell repertoires in COVID-19. Study background: PBMCs, B-cell-depleted T cells, or T cells were the source of the cDNA or gDNA that made up the material.

V dropped 5 bases and J dropped 1; count of bases not matched to a gene: 8. There are 16 residues in the CDR3. The germline gives CDR1 SGHRS, CDR2 YFSETQ. Per the authors' pipeline: The authors estimated nucleated cell counts from reference gene primer amplification. Libraries were prepared by immunoSEQ multiplex PCR; TCRdb keeps only in-frame clonotypes and omits some of them. The DNA was the basis for D and trimming; V, J and clone size are from that table. The data contain roughly 48,000 clones, more than 70% of them singletons. The chain uses TRBV5-1 and TRBJ2-3; 9 bases are a match to TRBD2. The sequenced material came from peripheral blood. The receptor was derived from a woman of 80 years or more with acute or convalescent COVID-19. The CDR3 region is CASSGPSGARTDTQYF. The CDR3 DNA sequence: TGCGCCAGCAGTGGTCCTAGCGGGGCACGCACAGATACGCAGTATTTT. Full variable domain (missing parts from reference TRBV5-1 and TRBJ2-3): KAGVTQTPRYLIKTRGQQVTLSCSPISGHRSVSWYQQTPGQGLQFLFEYFSETQRNKGNFPGRFSGRQFSNSRSEMNVSTLELGDSALYLCASSGPSGARTDTQYFGPGTRLTVL.